The 14 T cell receptor beta chains reported below all come from one sample, sequenced in a study of T cells in Graves' hyperthyroidism and ophthalmopathy. It was RNA transcripts that yielded the amplified TCR beta CDR3 regions. Using the HTBI primer set, a first-round RT-PCR was run on the TCR CDR3. MiXCR was run by TCRdb on the multiplex PCR reads, yielding one entry per CDR3 protein. The sample has over 500,000 distinct CDR3 sequences, 17% seen once. Sequencing was done on a sample of blood. The receptors were sampled from a young woman with Graves' ophthalmopathy.

This clonotype has at least ten counts. The V gene is TRBV7-9, the J gene TRBJ2-7; 9 bases fit TRBD1. The CDR3 is made up of 16 amino acids. Looked up from germline, CDR1 is SEHNR and CDR2 is FQNEAQ (reference sequence). The V and J ends lost 3 bases and 2 bases, in that order; junction bases with no gene match: 8. The CDR3 nucleotides are TGTGCCAGCAGCTTGGGCTACAGGGGGCGGACCTACGAGCAGTACTTC. This sequence encodes CASSLGYRGRTYEQYF.

The chain couples TRBV28 to TRBJ2-1; D uncertain. The germline V and J ends were trimmed by 5 bases and 6 bases, with 20 bases remaining between them. The CDR3 totals 16 residues. Per germline, CDR1 MDHEN and CDR2 SYDVKM. The CDR3 DNA follows: TGTGCCAGCAGTCCTCCCTCGGCCGACACCTGCAATGAGCAGTTCTTC. It specifies CASSPPSADTCNEQFF.

In this sample, this clonotype turned up many times. The chain is built from TRBV20-1 and TRBJ2-1; TRBD2 is a possible D gene (6 bases). V lost 3 bases, J lost 5 bases, and 8 bases lay in between. Germline lookup yields CDR1 DFQATT and CDR2 SNEGSKA (reference sequence). The CDR3 has 12 amino acids. Written as DNA, the CDR3 is TGCAGTGCTAGGTTAGCGGACAATGAGCAGTTCTTC. It encodes CSARLADNEQFF.

This clonotype was detected only a few times. The V gene is TRBV7-9, the J gene TRBJ1-2; a possible D gene is TRBD1 (5 bases). V lost 4 bases, J lost 6 bases, and 18 bases lay in between. The CDR3 has 15 residues. Germline V CDR1 and CDR2: SEHNR, FQNEAQ (reference sequence). CDR3 region: CASSSQGTSTDGYTF. The CDR3 region has the DNA TGTGCCAGCAGCTCGCAGGGAACCTCGACGGATGGCTACACCTTC.

At least ten counts were recorded for this clonotype. The rearrangement joins TRBV5-1 to TRBJ1-1; TRBD1 matches at 7 bases. Germline-derived CDR1 and CDR2 are SGHRS and YFSETQ. The CDR3 contains 13 residues. V gave up 5 bases and J gave up 4 bases; unmatched junction bases: 5. The CDR3 protein is CASSQGTATEAFF. CDR3 sequence (DNA): TGCGCCAGCAGTCAGGGGACAGCCACTGAAGCTTTCTTT.

The table lists this clonotype with a few counts. The chain carries TRBV11-2 and TRBJ1-3, with a weak D call TRBD1 (5 bases). Germline CDR1 reads SGHAT; CDR2 reads FQNNGV. V dropped 4 bases and J dropped 0 bases, with 10 bases sitting between them. This CDR3 has 15 residues. DNA of the CDR3: TGTGCCAGCAGCTCCAGGGTCCGCTCTGGAAACACCATATATTTT. Translating it yields CASSSRVRSGNTIYF.

As for this clonotype: The junction does not match germline at one end; this may be a read error. In DNA form, the CDR3 reads TGCGGCGTGAAACTAGCGGGAGGGGGGACAGATACGCAGTATTTT. The encoded protein is CGVKLAGGGTDTQYF. V and J are TRBV29-1 and TRBJ2-3, with 13 bases that match TRBD2. This CDR3 has 15 residues. Germline V gives CDR1 SQVTM, CDR2 ANQGSEA.

This rearrangement joins TRBV7-2 to TRBJ2-7; possible D gene TRBD2, 5 bases. The CDR3 contains 14 residues. Germline CDR1 is SGHTA and CDR2 is FQGNSA. Trimming stripped 1 base from V and 6 bases from J, with 13 bases between. CDR3: CASSLGWETPEQYF. For the CDR3, the DNA is TGTGCCAGCAGCTTAGGGTGGGAGACCCCCGAGCAGTACTTC.

The chain carries TRBV10-3 and TRBJ2-7; D gene unclear. There are 12 residues in the CDR3. The V gene's germline CDR1 is ENHRY and CDR2 SYGVKD. V dropped 5 bases and J dropped 3 bases, with 8 bases sitting between them. CDR3 region: CAISSTSYEQYF. The CDR3 DNA sequence: TGTGCCATCAGTTCTACAAGCTACGAGCAGTACTTC.

A few counts support this clonotype. The chain combines TRBV9 with TRBJ2-1, with TRBD2 matching over 8 bases. Germline assignment: CDR1 SGDLS and CDR2 YYNGEE. Trimming took 6 bases from V and 3 from J; bases not matched to a gene: 8. There are 15 residues in the CDR3. This chain's CDR3 is CASTPLADLYNEQFF. The DNA of the CDR3 is TGTGCCAGCACCCCACTAGCGGACCTCTACAATGAGCAGTTCTTC.

The rearrangement joins TRBV18 to TRBJ1-6; maybe TRBD1 (5 bases). CDR1 and CDR2 (germline): KGHSH, LQKENI. V lost 8 bases, J lost 7 bases, and 15 bases lay in between. The CDR3 totals 14 residues. The CDR3 protein is CASPLGANNSPLHF. The CDR3 nucleotides read TGTGCCAGCCCACTCGGGGCCAACAATTCACCCCTCCACTTT.

This clonotype was seen a handful of times. The CDR3 spells CASSQDVGVGDTEAFF. In DNA form, the CDR3 reads TGCGCCAGCAGCCAAGATGTCGGGGTGGGGGACACTGAAGCTTTCTTT. The chain combines TRBV4-1 with TRBJ1-1; TRBD1 might be the D (5 bases). Germline CDR1 reads MGHRA; CDR2 reads YSYEKL. The ends were cut back, 0 bases at V and 3 bases at J, with 14 bases in the middle. The CDR3 spans 16 residues.

There are many counts of this clonotype. As DNA, the CDR3 is TGTGCCTGGCAATTGGGGACAGGGAAAGGCTACACCTTC. Amino acid sequence: CAWQLGTGKGYTF. This chain connects TRBV30 to TRBJ1-2; 9 bases map to TRBD1. Germline values: CDR1 GTSNPN, CDR2 SVGIG (reference sequence). V trimming: 5 bases; J trimming: 8 bases; junction bases outside the gene matches: 9. The CDR3 contains 13 residues.

J is TRBJ2-1 and V is TRBV19, with a possible D match to TRBD1 (5 bases). CDR3 length: 14 residues. V lost 3 bases, J lost 4 bases, and 10 bases lay in between. Germline lookup yields CDR1 LNHDA and CDR2 SQIVND (reference sequence). The CDR3 reads CASSIQGRYNEQFF. CDR3 in DNA: TGTGCCAGTAGTATCCAGGGCCGATACAATGAGCAGTTCTTC.